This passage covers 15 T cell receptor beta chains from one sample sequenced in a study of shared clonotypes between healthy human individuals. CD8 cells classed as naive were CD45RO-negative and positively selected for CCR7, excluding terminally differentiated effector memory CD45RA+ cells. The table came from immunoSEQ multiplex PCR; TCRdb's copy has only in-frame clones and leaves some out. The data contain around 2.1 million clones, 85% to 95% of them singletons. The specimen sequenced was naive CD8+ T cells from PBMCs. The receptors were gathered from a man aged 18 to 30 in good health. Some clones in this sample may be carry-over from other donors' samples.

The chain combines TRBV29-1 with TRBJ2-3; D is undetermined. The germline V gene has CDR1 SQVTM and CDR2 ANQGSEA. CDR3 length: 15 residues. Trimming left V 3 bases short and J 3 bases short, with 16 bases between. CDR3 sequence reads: CSVDHPEKMTDTQYF. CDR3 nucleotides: TGCAGCGTTGACCACCCAGAAAAGATGACAGATACGCAGTATTTT.

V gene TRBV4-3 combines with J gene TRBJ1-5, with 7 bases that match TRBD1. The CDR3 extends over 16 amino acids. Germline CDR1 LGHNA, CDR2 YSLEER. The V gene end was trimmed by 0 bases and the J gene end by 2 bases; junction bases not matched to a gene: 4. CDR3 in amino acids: CASSQDQGTGNQPQHF. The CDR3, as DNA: TGCGCCAGCAGCCAAGATCAGGGGACAGGCAATCAGCCCCAGCATTTT.

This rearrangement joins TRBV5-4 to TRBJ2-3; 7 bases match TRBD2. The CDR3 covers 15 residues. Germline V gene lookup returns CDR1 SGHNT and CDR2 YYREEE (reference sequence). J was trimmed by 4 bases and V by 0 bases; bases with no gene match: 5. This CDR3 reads CASSLGDYLPDTQYF. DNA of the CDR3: TGTGCCAGCAGCTTGGGGGACTACCTCCCAGATACGCAGTATTTT.

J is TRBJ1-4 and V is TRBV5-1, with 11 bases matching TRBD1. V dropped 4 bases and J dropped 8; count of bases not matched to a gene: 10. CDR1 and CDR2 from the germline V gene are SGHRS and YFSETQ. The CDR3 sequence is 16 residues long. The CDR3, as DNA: TGCGCCAGCAGCCCCGTGGACAGGGGGCTTGGGGAAAAACTGTTTTTT. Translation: CASSPVDRGLGEKLFF.

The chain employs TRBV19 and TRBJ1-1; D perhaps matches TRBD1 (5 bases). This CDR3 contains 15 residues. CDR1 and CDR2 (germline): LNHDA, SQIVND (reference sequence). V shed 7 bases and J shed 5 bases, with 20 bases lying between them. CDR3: CASNRIPPRPTEAFF. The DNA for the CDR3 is TGTGCCAGTAACAGGATCCCCCCCCGACCGACTGAAGCTTTCTTT.

The CDR3 sequence: CASSWDRGTEAFF. DNA of the CDR3: TGCGCCAGCAGCTGGGACAGGGGAACTGAAGCTTTCTTT. The chain carries TRBV5-1 and TRBJ1-1; TRBD1 matches at 10 bases. CDR1 SGHRS and CDR2 YFSETQ come from the germline V gene. The CDR3 covers 13 residues. Trimming removed 3 bases from V and 5 bases from J; junction bases left unmatched: 1.

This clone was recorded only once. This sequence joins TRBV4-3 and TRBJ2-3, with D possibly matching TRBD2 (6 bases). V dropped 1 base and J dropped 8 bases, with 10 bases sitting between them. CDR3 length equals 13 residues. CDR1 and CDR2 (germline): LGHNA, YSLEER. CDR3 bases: TGCGCCAGCAGCCAAGCCGGGAGTGGTACGCAGTATTTT. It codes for CASSQAGSGTQYF.

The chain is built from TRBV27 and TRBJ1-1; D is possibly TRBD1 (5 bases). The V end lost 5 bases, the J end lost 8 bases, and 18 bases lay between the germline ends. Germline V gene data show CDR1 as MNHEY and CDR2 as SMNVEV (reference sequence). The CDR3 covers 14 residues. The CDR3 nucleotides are TGTGCCAGCAGTCCCATTATGTTGTCAGGGGAAGCTTTCTTT. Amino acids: CASSPIMLSGEAFF.

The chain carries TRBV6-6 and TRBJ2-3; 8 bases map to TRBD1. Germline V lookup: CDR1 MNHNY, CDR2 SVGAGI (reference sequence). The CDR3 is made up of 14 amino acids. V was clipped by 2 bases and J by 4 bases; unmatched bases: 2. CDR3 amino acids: CASSYLQGADTQYF. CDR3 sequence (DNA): TGTGCCAGCAGTTACCTACAGGGGGCAGATACGCAGTATTTT.

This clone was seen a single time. The CDR3 DNA follows: TGTGCCAGCTCCATGGGGGGCGAAAAACTGTTTTTT. Residues: CASSMGGEKLFF. The V gene is TRBV7-9, the J gene TRBJ1-4; tentative D call: TRBD1 (6 bases). The CDR3 totals 12 residues. The V gene's germline CDR1 is SEHNR and CDR2 FQNEAQ (reference sequence). The germline V and J ends were trimmed by 8 bases and 8 bases, with 12 bases remaining between them.

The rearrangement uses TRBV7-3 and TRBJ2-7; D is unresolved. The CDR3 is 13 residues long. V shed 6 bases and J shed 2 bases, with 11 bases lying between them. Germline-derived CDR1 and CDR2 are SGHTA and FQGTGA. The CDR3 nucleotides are TGTGCCAGCAGTTCCTCCCCTCCCTACGAGCAGTACTTC. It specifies CASSSSPPYEQYF.

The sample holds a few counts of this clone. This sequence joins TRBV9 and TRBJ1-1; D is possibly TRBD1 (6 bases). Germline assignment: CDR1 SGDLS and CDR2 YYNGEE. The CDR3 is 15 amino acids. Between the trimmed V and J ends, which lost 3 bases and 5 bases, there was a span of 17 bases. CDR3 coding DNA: TGTGCCAGCAGCGAGGGTAGGACAGACGGGACTGAAGCTTTCTTT. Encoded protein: CASSEGRTDGTEAFF.

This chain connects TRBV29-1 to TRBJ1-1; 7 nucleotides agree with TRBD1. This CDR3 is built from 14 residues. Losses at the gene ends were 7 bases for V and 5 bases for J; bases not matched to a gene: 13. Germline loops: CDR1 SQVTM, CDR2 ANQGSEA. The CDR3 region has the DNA TGCAGCGCCCTGGGGGGCCAGGGGGGGACTGAAGCTTTCTTT. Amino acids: CSALGGQGGTEAFF.

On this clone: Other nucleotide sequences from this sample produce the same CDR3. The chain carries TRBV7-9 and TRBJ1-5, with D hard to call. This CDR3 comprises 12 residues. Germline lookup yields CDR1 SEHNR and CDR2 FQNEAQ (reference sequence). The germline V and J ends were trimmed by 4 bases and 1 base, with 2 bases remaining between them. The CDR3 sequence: CASSWSNQPQHF. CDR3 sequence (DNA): TGTGCCAGCAGCTGGAGCAATCAGCCCCAGCATTTT.

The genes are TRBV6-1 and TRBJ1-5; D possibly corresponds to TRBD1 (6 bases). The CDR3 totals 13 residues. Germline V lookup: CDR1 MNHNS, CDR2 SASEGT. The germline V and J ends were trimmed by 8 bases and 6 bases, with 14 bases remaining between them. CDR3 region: CASAPWDTQPQHF. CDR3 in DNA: TGTGCCAGCGCACCCTGGGACACTCAGCCCCAGCATTTT.